This TCR beta chain appears in the sequencing data of a study of long-term antiretroviral therapy in people with HIV. For the study at large: The earliest specimens came about a decade ahead of the 2015 immediate-ART recommendation.

A remark on this clone: The antigen remains unidentified.

Findings and limits, study-wide: HIV repertoire CDR3 lengths ranged less widely than those of controls.

Survey level was the resolution at which the v3.0 immunoSEQ assay ran. Each sample aimed for roughly 40,000-50,000 sequenced T-cell genomes. Assay used: immunoSEQ multiplex PCR; TCRdb lists only in-frame clones, some missing. This table has tens of thousands of clones, roughly 87% appearing once. The V and J ends lost 4 bases and 3 bases, in that order; junction bases with no gene match: 8. CDR1 is SGHNT, CDR2 YYREEE, per germline (reference sequence). This CDR3 spans 17 amino acids. Source: unsorted PBMCs, taken 1 year after starting antiretroviral therapy. The chain joins TRBV5-4 to TRBJ1-4, with TRBD1 matching 11 bases. The sequence was collected from a man in his late teens or twenties with HIV. The CDR3 sequence: CASSAGTGGKPNEKLFF. The CDR3 coding sequence is TGTGCCAGCAGCGCGGGGACAGGGGGAAAACCTAATGAAAAACTGTTTTTT.